The entry below gives a single T cell receptor beta chain sequence along with its context. Its matching antigen is unknown. This CDR3 is built from 16 residues. Trimming pared 0 bases from V and 0 bases from J, leaving 10 bases between. Germline CDR1 and CDR2: SGDLS and YYNGEE. The data stem from a study of T cell clones after liver transplantation. About the research overall: Post-transplant blood was tracked for graft-donor-reactive T cell clones identified in a pre-transplant mixed lymphocyte reaction. Third-party-reactive TCRbeta sequences from pre-transplant mixed lymphocyte reactions served as antigen-independent comparators. Without induction therapy, subjects received standard immunosuppression until 12-24 months post-transplant. General study findings and limits: These preliminary findings come from unstandardized post-transplant sampling times.

The data were produced by immunoSEQ multiplex PCR, yet TCRdb's version contains in-frame clones alone and is incomplete. There are some 34,000 clones in the sample; about 94% occur only once, and about 25% lies in the top ten. This clonotype was sampled from a human patient who received a liver transplant. The graft donor may be the source of some T cells. The specimen was CD8+ T cells from blood, collected 12 months after liver transplant. V usage is TRBV9 and J usage is TRBJ1-3; perhaps TRBD1 as D (5 bases). CDR3 DNA sequence: TGTGCCAGCAGCGTAGAGGGACCGATCTCTGGAAACACCATATATTTT. The encoded protein is CASSVEGPISGNTIYF.